This T cell receptor (beta chain) came from a study of blood T cells in healthy people across ages. Turning to the study itself: There was about one barcoded beta molecule captured by template switching per two T cells.

As concerns this clonotype: Antigen specificity is unknown.

The CDR3 is 13 residues long. The V gene's germline CDR1 is SGHAT and CDR2 FQNNGV. V shed 3 bases and J shed 7 bases, with 9 bases lying between them. A second PCR of about 6 to 12 cycles used a sample-barcoded 5' primer and a J-beta primer mix. TCRdb fed the 5' RACE reads into MiXCR, producing one record per CDR3 protein. The table shows roughly 680,000 distinct CDR3 sequences, with under 25% occurring only once. The donors, aged about 6 to 100, were healthy Caucasians from Russia. Samples each yielded at least 6 micrograms of total RNA. Broader study findings: Samples with more naive T cells showed higher observed beta diversity.

The sequenced sample was blood. V gene TRBV11-2 combines with J gene TRBJ1-4; possible D gene TRBD1, 5 bases. The source of this sequence is a man aged 65-85 years in good health. The CDR3 nucleotides read TGTGCCAGCAGCTTTGGCCAGGGTGAAAAACTGTTTTTT. This translates into CASSFGQGEKLFF.